The rows below give T cell receptor beta chains drawn from one sample of a study of blood T cell repertoires in COVID-19. Assay used: immunoSEQ multiplex PCR; TCRdb lists only in-frame clones, some missing. Of around 190,000 clones detected, 65% to 90% appear once; the ten largest clones hold about 1.5%. Material: peripheral blood. These receptors all come from a human donor in a cohort sampled during active COVID-19. Each CDR3 is given with its conserved first and last residue. Fields, in order: clone size, J gene, D gene, V gene, CDR3 DNA, CDR3 protein. A D gene is named only where the DNA matches it firmly. Where a row states a size, it is once, few, many or the class of an expanded clone; other rows omit it.

abundance: few; j_gene: TRBJ2-5; d_gene: NA; v_gene: TRBV24-1; CDR3nt: TGTGCCACCAGTGTGGCAGGGCAAGAGACCCAGTACTTC; CDR3aa: CATSVAGQETQYF
abundance: NA; j_gene: TRBJ1-1; d_gene: TRBD1; v_gene: TRBV11-2; CDR3nt: TGTGCCAGCAGCTTAGGTCCGGGACAGGGGCGATTGAACACTGAAGCTTTCTTT; CDR3aa: CASSLGPGQGRLNTEAFF
abundance: NA; j_gene: TRBJ2-7; d_gene: TRBD2; v_gene: TRBV5-1; CDR3nt: TGCGCCTCCTCTAGCGGGGGTTCCTACGAGCAGTACTTC; CDR3aa: CASSSGGSYEQYF
abundance: NA; j_gene: TRBJ1-6; d_gene: NA; v_gene: TRBV4-3; CDR3nt: TGCGCCAGCAGCCAAGATCTAGCCCGGAGCTCCTATAATTCACCCCTCCACTTT; CDR3aa: CASSQDLARSSYNSPLHF
abundance: NA; j_gene: TRBJ1-5; d_gene: TRBD1; v_gene: TRBV15; CDR3nt: TGTGCCACCAGCAGAGTGGGTGGCAGGGGGAATCAGCCCCAGCATTTT; CDR3aa: CATSRVGGRGNQPQHF
abundance: NA; j_gene: TRBJ1-4; d_gene: TRBD1; v_gene: TRBV18; CDR3nt: TGTGCCAGCTCACCCGACAGGGCGGCTAATGAAAAACTGTTTTTT; CDR3aa: CASSPDRAANEKLFF
abundance: once; j_gene: TRBJ1-2; d_gene: TRBD1; v_gene: TRBV28; CDR3nt: TGTGCCAGCAGTTCCCGGACAGGGGTGACTTTCAACTATGGCTACACCTTC; CDR3aa: CASSSRTGVTFNYGYTF
abundance: NA; j_gene: TRBJ1-5; d_gene: NA; v_gene: TRBV20-1; CDR3nt: TGCAGTGCTAGTCCAGGAGGTACGCAGCCCCAGCATTTT; CDR3aa: CSASPGGTQPQHF
abundance: NA; j_gene: TRBJ1-4; d_gene: TRBD1; v_gene: TRBV12-3/TRBV12-4; CDR3nt: TGTGCCAGCAGTGACAGGGCAGGTGAAAAACTGTTTTTT; CDR3aa: CASSDRAGEKLFF
abundance: NA; j_gene: TRBJ2-7; d_gene: NA; v_gene: TRBV5-1; CDR3nt: TGCGCCAGCAGTGGAGGGGAGTACGAGCAGTACTTC; CDR3aa: CASSGGEYEQYF
abundance: NA; j_gene: TRBJ1-2; d_gene: NA; v_gene: TRBV23-1; CDR3nt: TGCGCCAGCAGTCAATGCCACAGGTGGAACTATGGCTACACCTTC; CDR3aa: CASSQCHRWNYGYTF
abundance: NA; j_gene: TRBJ1-1; d_gene: NA; v_gene: TRBV6-1; CDR3nt: TGTGCCAGCAGTGACAGGCCGAACACTGAAGCTTTCTTT; CDR3aa: CASSDRPNTEAFF
abundance: NA; j_gene: TRBJ1-1; d_gene: TRBD1; v_gene: TRBV9; CDR3nt: TGTGCCAGCAGCGTAGGACCCACAGGGGGGACTGAAGCTTTCTTT; CDR3aa: CASSVGPTGGTEAFF
abundance: NA; j_gene: TRBJ1-1; d_gene: NA; v_gene: TRBV18; CDR3nt: TGTGCCAGCTCACTCAGGGACACTGAAGCTTTCTTT; CDR3aa: CASSLRDTEAFF
abundance: NA; j_gene: TRBJ2-7; d_gene: TRBD2; v_gene: TRBV7-2; CDR3nt: TGTGCCAGCAGCCTGGGACTAGCGGGGGCCTACGAGCAGTACTTC; CDR3aa: CASSLGLAGAYEQYF
abundance: NA; j_gene: TRBJ1-1; d_gene: NA; v_gene: TRBV7-3; CDR3nt: TGTGCCAGCAGCTCCGCAGGGGACACTGAAGCTTTCTTT; CDR3aa: CASSSAGDTEAFF
abundance: once; j_gene: TRBJ2-1; d_gene: NA; v_gene: TRBV7-3; CDR3nt: TGTGCCAGCAGCTTACGCCGGAGGGACAGCAAGAATGAGCAGTTCTTC; CDR3aa: CASSLRRRDSKNEQFF
abundance: NA; j_gene: TRBJ2-7; d_gene: TRBD1; v_gene: TRBV5-5; CDR3nt: TGTGCCAGCAGCGTACAGGGGCCCCCCTACGAGCAGTACTTC; CDR3aa: CASSVQGPPYEQYF
abundance: NA; j_gene: TRBJ2-1; d_gene: NA; v_gene: TRBV14; CDR3nt: TGTGCCAGCAGCCAAGGTCCAGGGAGGCCATACAATGAGCAGTTCTTC; CDR3aa: CASSQGPGRPYNEQFF
abundance: NA; j_gene: TRBJ2-7; d_gene: TRBD1; v_gene: TRBV9; CDR3nt: TGTGCCAGCAGCGTAGAAGGACAGGGAAACAAAGAGCAGTACTTC; CDR3aa: CASSVEGQGNKEQYF
abundance: NA; j_gene: TRBJ2-7; d_gene: TRBD2; v_gene: TRBV4-3; CDR3nt: TGCGCCAGCAGCCTTGGGACTAGCGGGACCTACGAGCAGTACTTC; CDR3aa: CASSLGTSGTYEQYF
abundance: NA; j_gene: TRBJ2-1; d_gene: TRBD1; v_gene: TRBV5-1; CDR3nt: TGCGCCAGCAGCTTGTTGGGACAGGTCTACAATGAGCAGTTCTTC; CDR3aa: CASSLLGQVYNEQFF
abundance: few; j_gene: TRBJ2-7; d_gene: TRBD1; v_gene: TRBV28; CDR3nt: TGTGCCAGCAGTATCCAACAGGGGGCGTCCCACGAGCAGTACTTC; CDR3aa: CASSIQQGASHEQYF
abundance: NA; j_gene: TRBJ1-1; d_gene: TRBD1; v_gene: TRBV7-8; CDR3nt: TGTGCCAGCAGCTTAGGACAGGGCTATGGGACTGAAGCTTTCTTT; CDR3aa: CASSLGQGYGTEAFF
abundance: NA; j_gene: TRBJ2-7; d_gene: NA; v_gene: TRBV20-1; CDR3nt: TGCAGTGCTAGTAATCTCCGACTTTACGACGAGCAGTACTTC; CDR3aa: CSASNLRLYDEQYF
abundance: NA; j_gene: TRBJ1-3; d_gene: NA; v_gene: TRBV6-5; CDR3nt: TGTGCCAGCACTGCGTGGGGAGGCGGAAACACCATATATTTT; CDR3aa: CASTAWGGGNTIYF
abundance: NA; j_gene: TRBJ1-2; d_gene: TRBD1; v_gene: TRBV6-5; CDR3nt: TGTGCCAGCAGCGCCCGGGACAGAGAGGGCTACACCTTC; CDR3aa: CASSARDREGYTF
abundance: once; j_gene: TRBJ2-7; d_gene: TRBD2; v_gene: TRBV5-1; CDR3nt: TGCGCCAGCAGCCCGGGGACTAGCGGGAGGAGCTCCTACGAGCAGTACTTC; CDR3aa: CASSPGTSGRSSYEQYF
abundance: NA; j_gene: TRBJ2-5; d_gene: NA; v_gene: TRBV7-9; CDR3nt: TGTGCCAGCAGCTTAGCGCAGGCCCAAGAGACCCAGTACTTC; CDR3aa: CASSLAQAQETQYF